The 26 T cell receptor beta chains given below trace back to one sample, sequenced in a study of blood T cells in healthy people across ages. PCR was performed a second time for roughly 7 to 11 cycles using a sample-barcoded 5' primer and a J-beta primer mix. MiXCR, run by TCRdb on the 5' RACE reads, gives a single entry per CDR3 protein. The sample carries approximately 810,000 distinct CDR3 sequences, under 30% recorded once. Sequencing used blood. All receptors come from an elderly woman in good health.

This chain links TRBV7-8 with TRBJ2-1; unclear D gene. CDR3 length: 15 residues. The germline V gene encodes CDR1 SGHVS and CDR2 FQNEAQ. V gave up 1 base and J gave up 8 bases, with 15 bases separating them. For the CDR3, the DNA is TGTGCCAGCAGCTTAGGTAGGACCAAGGCGCATGAGCAGTTCTTC. Its protein product is CASSLGRTKAHEQFF.

The CDR3 spells CSARTGPSNQPQHF. CDR3 nucleotide sequence: TGCAGTGCTAGAACAGGGCCTAGTAATCAGCCCCAGCATTTT. V gene TRBV20-1 combines with J gene TRBJ1-5, with a weak D call TRBD1 (6 bases). V gave up 2 bases and J gave up 4 bases, with 12 bases separating them. The germline V gene encodes CDR1 DFQATT and CDR2 SNEGSKA (reference sequence). This CDR3 is 14 amino acids long.

Only a few counts were recorded for this clonotype. This chain links TRBV3-1 with TRBJ1-4, with D possibly being TRBD1 (6 bases). This CDR3 has 17 amino acids. Germline loops: CDR1 LGHDT, CDR2 YNNKEL (reference sequence). Trimming took 0 bases from V and 8 from J, leaving 19 bases between them. CDR3 residues: CASSQERPGQPQEKLFF. The CDR3 DNA sequence: TGTGCCAGCAGCCAAGAACGTCCGGGACAACCTCAGGAAAAACTGTTTTTT.

This clonotype was recorded once. The gene calls are TRBV7-7 and TRBJ2-5, with unresolved D. The V gene's germline CDR1 is SSHAT and CDR2 FNYEAQ (reference sequence). The CDR3 has 14 amino acids. Trimming stripped 2 bases from V and 0 bases from J, with 7 bases between. The CDR3 DNA reads as TGTGCCAGCAGCTTAAACCGGTACCAAGAGACCCAGTACTTC. Its protein product is CASSLNRYQETQYF.

This clonotype has a handful of counts. The rearrangement uses TRBV14 and TRBJ1-6; TRBD1 matches at 7 bases. Per the germline V gene, CDR1 is SGHDN and CDR2 is FVKESK. V trimming: 4 bases; J trimming: 4 bases; junction bases outside the gene matches: 7. The CDR3 has 16 residues. DNA of the CDR3: TGTGCCAGCAGCCCAGGGACACAGGGGTATAATTCACCCCTCCACTTT. Protein sequence: CASSPGTQGYNSPLHF.

This clonotype was counted many times. The chain couples TRBV18 to TRBJ2-5; no clear D gene. The CDR3 spans 13 residues. Trimming took 1 base from V and 2 from J, leaving 5 bases between them. Germline V gene sequence: CDR1 KGHSH, CDR2 LQKENI. In DNA, the CDR3 is TGTGCCAGCTCACCACTGGCACAAGAGACCCAGTACTTC. Its protein product is CASSPLAQETQYF.

Worth noting for this clonotype: A much larger clone is a single base away; this may be a read error. The chain has TRBV21-1 and TRBJ1-2. TRBV21-1 is marked as a pseudogene. This CDR3 spans 16 amino acids. This chain's CDR3 is CASSKVYNSFNYDYTF. The DNA of the CDR3 is TGTGCCAGCAGCAAAGTGTATAACAGTTTTAACTATGACTACACCTTC.

As concerns this clonotype: A single base separates this from a much larger clone, so it may be a read error. The chain employs TRBV20-1 and TRBJ2-1; possibly TRBD2 for D (7 bases). The CDR3 totals 15 residues. The V end lost 6 bases, the J end lost 14 bases, and 29 bases lay between the germline ends. The germline gives CDR1 DFQATT, CDR2 SNEGSKA (reference sequence). Written as DNA, the CDR3 is TGCAGTGCCCCAGCGGGCGGGGGCCCCACAATGAGCGAGTTCTTC. It is translated as CSAPAGGGPTMSEFF.

This clonotype has at least ten counts. V gene TRBV15 combines with J gene TRBJ2-1, with TRBD1 matching 7 bases. Germline V gives CDR1 LNHNV, CDR2 YYDKDF (reference sequence). The CDR3 is 16 amino acids. Trimming took 0 bases from V and 3 from J; bases not matched to a gene: 5. The CDR3 DNA reads as TGTGCCACCAGCAGAGATCGACAGGGAATCTACAATGAGCAGTTCTTC. It codes for CATSRDRQGIYNEQFF.

A word on this clonotype: A much larger clone is a single base away; this may be a read error. This chain links TRBV20-1 with TRBJ2-5; no clear D gene. Near its end, the DNA agrees better with TRBJ2-1, so the J call may be wrong. There are 15 residues in the CDR3. Germline V CDR1 and CDR2: DFQATT, SNEGSKA (reference sequence). CDR3 DNA sequence: TGCAGTGCTAGAGGTGATGGGCGACCTGAAGAGACCCAGTTCTTC. Translating gives CSARGDGRPEETQFF.

The chain employs TRBV6-2 or TRBV6-3 and TRBJ2-6; 9 bases are shared with TRBD1. There are 16 residues in the CDR3. Germline-derived CDR1 and CDR2 are MNHEY and SVGEGT. J lost 4 bases, V lost 6 bases, and 7 bases had no gene match. This CDR3 reads CASSDGQGRGANVLTF. The CDR3 nucleotides read TGTGCCAGCAGCGACGGACAGGGGCGAGGGGCCAACGTCCTGACTTTC.

There are a few counts of this clonotype. The rearrangement joins TRBV6-2 or TRBV6-3 to TRBJ1-6; no firm D call. Trimming took off 0 bases at V and 7 bases at J, with 7 bases between the two ends. CDR1 and CDR2 from the germline V gene are MNHEY and SVGEGT. The CDR3 is made up of 14 amino acids. CDR3 in amino acids: CASSYSLGNSPLHF. The CDR3 DNA reads TGTGCCAGCAGTTACTCCCTGGGGAATTCACCCCTCCACTTT.

As regards this clonotype: A read error is possible here, since a much larger clone lies one base away. This rearrangement joins TRBV7-8 to TRBJ2-3; 7 positions match TRBD2. V lost 1 base to trimming and J lost 2 bases; unmatched junction nucleotides: 3. This CDR3 contains 15 residues. The V gene's germline CDR1 is SGHVS and CDR2 FQNEAQ. The CDR3 region is CASSLGAGNTDTQYF. The CDR3 region has the DNA TGTGCCAGCAGCTTAGGAGCGGGGAACACAGATACGCAGTATTTT. Complete variable domain (other parts from reference TRBV7-8 and TRBJ2-3): GAGVSQSPRYKVAKRGQDVALRCDPISGHVSLFWYQQALGQGPEFLTYFQNEAQLDKSGLPSDRFFAERPEGSVSTLKIQRTQQEDSAVYLCASSLGAGNTDTQYFGPGTRLTVL.

In its sample, this clonotype was seen many times. The CDR3 coding sequence is TGCAGTGCTAGAGTCCCGACAGGCTACCAAGAGACCCAGTACTTC. Protein sequence: CSARVPTGYQETQYF. J is TRBJ2-5 and V is TRBV20-1; possibly TRBD1 for D (6 bases). Trimming removed 1 base from V and 0 bases from J, with 12 bases in between. Germline V CDR1 and CDR2: DFQATT, SNEGSKA (reference sequence). The CDR3 loop spans 15 amino acids.

This clonotype was detected only a few times. Being one base from a much bigger clone, this may be a read error. The chain employs TRBV11-2 and TRBJ2-7; TRBD1 matches 8 bases. Losses at the gene ends were 5 bases for V and 7 bases for J; bases not matched to a gene: 7. CDR1 and CDR2 from the germline V gene are SGHAT and FQNNGV. There are 13 residues in the CDR3. This chain's CDR3 is CASSNNRGTEQYF. CDR3 bases: TGTGCCAGCAGCAACAACAGGGGGACTGAGCAGTACTTC.

This chain joins TRBV7-9 and TRBJ1-4; perhaps TRBD1 as D (5 bases). Between the trimmed V and J ends, which lost 5 bases and 4 bases, there was a span of 14 bases. Germline CDR1 reads SEHNR; CDR2 reads FQNEAQ (reference sequence). CDR3 length equals 15 residues. The CDR3 nucleotides read TGTGCCAGCAGCCCGCCGGGACTACATAATGAAAAACTGTTTTTT. Its protein is CASSPPGLHNEKLFF.

This clonotype was recorded many times. V is TRBV12-3 or TRBV12-4 and J is TRBJ2-1, with 8 bases identical to TRBD2. Losses at the gene ends were 3 bases for V and 4 bases for J; bases not matched to a gene: 5. CDR3 length: 15 residues. The CDR3 DNA follows: TGTGCCAGCAGTTTCCGGGAGGGGGGGTACAATGAGCAGTTCTTC. Translating gives CASSFREGGYNEQFF.

This clonotype was seen repeatedly, ten times or more. This chain uses TRBV20-1 with TRBJ1-4, with D maybe TRBD1 (6 bases). The length of the CDR3 is 13 residues. V shed 4 bases and J shed 4 bases, with 10 bases lying between them. Germline V CDR1 and CDR2: DFQATT, SNEGSKA (reference sequence). CDR3 nucleotides: TGCAGTGCTACCGACAGGAATAATGAAAAACTGTTTTTT. Translating gives CSATDRNNEKLFF.

This clonotype showed up just a few times. The V call is TRBV6-1, the J call TRBJ1-6; D remains unclear. CDR3 length: 13 residues. Germline V gene lookup returns CDR1 MNHNS and CDR2 SASEGT. V was cut by 3 bases and J by 17 bases, with 17 bases left in between. The CDR3 here is CASSERTAAKFHF. The CDR3 DNA follows: TGTGCCAGCAGTGAGCGTACGGCGGCCAAGTTCCACTTT.

This clonotype was seen a few times. A much larger clonotype is one base distant, so this may be a read error. The rearrangement joins TRBV6-5 to TRBJ2-1, with 7 bases matching TRBD2. CDR1 MNHEY and CDR2 SVGAGI come from the germline V gene. Trimming took 5 bases from V and 7 from J; bases not matched to a gene: 14. This CDR3 has 16 amino acids. DNA of the CDR3: TGTGCCAGCAGTACCAAGAATACGGGGAGGGGAAATGAGCAGTTCTTC. This translates into CASSTKNTGRGNEQFF.

This clonotype occurred a few times. The chain is built from TRBV4-3 and TRBJ1-3; D remains ambiguous. V gave up 6 bases and J gave up 4 bases, with 16 bases separating them. The V gene's germline CDR1 is LGHNA and CDR2 YSLEER. The CDR3 has 15 residues. CDR3 coding DNA: TGCGCCAGCAGTCCCCAAAGGGCGAGGGGAAACACCATATATTTT. The encoded protein is CASSPQRARGNTIYF.

The rearrangement links TRBV28 to TRBJ2-3; weak D call: TRBD1 (5 bases). V dropped 2 bases and J dropped 0 bases, with 12 bases sitting between them. CDR1 and CDR2 (germline): MDHEN, SYDVKM. CDR3 length: 16 residues. The CDR3 DNA reads TGTGCCAGCAGTTTAAATTGGGGCAGAAGCACAGATACGCAGTATTTT. It encodes CASSLNWGRSTDTQYF.

This clonotype was found a few times. The chain uses TRBV5-1 and TRBJ2-1; 12 bases fit TRBD2. Judging by the DNA end, TRBJ2-7 fits better; the J call may be wrong. This CDR3 has 16 amino acids. CDR1 is SGHRS, CDR2 YFSETQ, per germline. CDR3 residues: CASSLGTSGAYNEQYF. For the CDR3, the DNA is TGCGCCAGCAGCTTGGGGACTAGCGGGGCTTACAATGAGCAGTACTTC.

This clonotype was observed a handful of times. The chain uses TRBV12-3 or TRBV12-4 and TRBJ1-1, with TRBD1 matching over 10 bases. The CDR3 sequence is 15 residues long. With V trimmed by 3 bases and J by 2 bases, 3 bases remained unmatched. CDR3 coding DNA: TGTGCCAGCAGTTTGGAGACAGGGGGCAACACTGAAGCTTTCTTT. Residues: CASSLETGGNTEAFF.

The table lists this clonotype with many counts. The V and J genes are TRBV18 and TRBJ1-2, with a weak D call TRBD1 (6 bases). This CDR3 has 15 residues. With 1 base removed from V and 4 bases from J, the gap between germline ends came to 13 bases. Germline V lookup: CDR1 KGHSH, CDR2 LQKENI. In DNA form, the CDR3 reads TGTGCCAGCTCACCACGACAGGCAGCCTTCTATGGCTACACCTTC. It encodes CASSPRQAAFYGYTF.

This clonotype appeared once. A much larger clone sits a single nucleotide away, making a read error possible. In DNA, the CDR3 is TGTGCCATCAGACTCGACAGAAATCGGCCCCAGCATTTT. Amino acids: CAIRLDRNRPQHF. The genes are TRBV10-3 and TRBJ1-5; a possible D gene is TRBD1 (5 bases). CDR1 is ENHRY, CDR2 SYGVKD, per germline. This CDR3 contains 13 residues.